The 3 T cell receptor beta chains below were found in one sample sequenced in a study of T-cell reconstitution after alpha-beta-depleted transplantation in children. The authors prepared the TCRbeta library with unique molecular identifiers. MiXCR, applied by TCRdb to the PCR reads, yields one record per CDR3 protein. The repertoire holds 90,000 to 100,000 distinct CDR3 sequences, 9% to 15% seen once, with approximately 14% in the top ten. The sequencing here drew on PBMCs from the stem cell graft donor, taken from the stem cell graft. Source of these receptors: a human donor who donated a stem cell graft to a child with inherited bone marrow failure.

This clonotype was recorded many times. The J gene is TRBJ1-3, the V gene TRBV4-1, with D uncertain. The CDR3 has 13 residues. Germline V gene sequence: CDR1 MGHRA, CDR2 YSYEKL. V was trimmed by 4 bases and J by 4 bases, leaving 8 bases between them. The CDR3 DNA is TGCGCCAGCAGCCTCCTTCCCGGAAACACCATATATTTT. Protein product: CASSLLPGNTIYF.

In this sample, this clonotype turned up many times. This chain links TRBV19 with TRBJ1-2, with D perhaps TRBD1 (5 bases). The CDR3 is 13 residues long. V was shortened by 7 bases and J by 5 bases, with 14 bases between the two germline ends. The V gene's germline CDR1 is LNHDA and CDR2 SQIVND (reference sequence). The CDR3, as DNA: TGTGCCAGTATAGGGGCAGAAGGATATGGCTACACCTTC. Translating gives CASIGAEGYGYTF.

This clonotype was seen only once. A much larger clone sits a single nucleotide away, making a read error possible. V gene TRBV25-1 combines with J gene TRBJ1-1, with 9 bases aligning to TRBD1. Germline assignment: CDR1 MGHDK and CDR2 SYGVNS. V lost 7 bases to trimming and J lost 2 bases; unmatched junction nucleotides: 2. The CDR3 contains 13 residues. CDR3 in DNA: TGTGCCAGCAAGGGACAGGGCAACACTGAAGCTTTCTTT. Its translation is CASKGQGNTEAFF. Combining the CDR3 with reference TRBV25-1 and TRBJ1-1 gives the whole variable domain EADIYQTPRYLVIGTGKKITLECSQTMGHDKMYWYQQDPGMELHLIHYSYGVNSTEKGDLSSESTVSRIRTEHFPLTLESARPSHTSQYLCASKGQGNTEAFFGQGTRLTVV.